Each of the 3 T cell receptor beta chains below was sequenced from the same sample in a study of CD8 T cells in ankylosing spondylitis. MiXCR, applied by TCRdb to the 5' RACE reads, yields one record per CDR3 protein. The data show 150,000 to 200,000 distinct CDR3 sequences, with around a third seen just once and around 6% held by the top ten. The sequenced sample consisted of synovial fluid, either unsorted or a sorted T cell fraction (not recorded which). These receptors originate from a male donor with ankylosing spondylitis.

This clonotype occurred many times. V gene TRBV6-1 combines with J gene TRBJ2-3; 9 positions agree with TRBD1. The CDR3 is 15 residues long. Per the germline V gene, CDR1 is MNHNS and CDR2 is SASEGT. The ends lost 6 bases at V and 3 bases at J; junction bases unmatched: 7. The CDR3: CASRGTGQGTDTQYF. DNA for the CDR3: TGTGCCAGCAGGGGGACAGGGCAGGGGACAGATACGCAGTATTTT.

This chain uses TRBV12-3 or TRBV12-4 with TRBJ2-5; D may be TRBD2 (6 bases). This CDR3 spans 12 amino acids. Trimming took 8 bases from V and 10 from J, leaving 17 bases between them. In DNA form, the CDR3 reads TGTGCCAGCTCCGGGACTGCTCGCGACCAGTACTTC. Translation: CASSGTARDQYF.

Only a few counts were recorded for this clonotype. The chain recombines TRBV7-2 with TRBJ2-5; D is perhaps TRBD1 or TRBD2 (5 bases each). There are 14 residues in the CDR3. V dropped 4 bases and J dropped 3 bases, with 12 bases sitting between them. Germline CDR1 is SGHTA and CDR2 is FQGNSA. The CDR3 here is CASSSSPREETQYF. The CDR3 DNA sequence: TGTGCCAGCAGCTCTAGCCCCAGGGAAGAGACCCAGTACTTC.